The 15 T cell receptor beta chains in this list originate from one sample, sequenced in a study of blood T cell repertoires in COVID-19. Some clones are missing from TCRdb's copy, which holds only in-frame ones; the method was immunoSEQ multiplex PCR. The data show a few hundred thousand clones, 83% seen once. The material sequenced was peripheral blood. These receptors were taken from a man aged 55 to 70 who had recovered from COVID-19.

This clone has a single count. The chain couples TRBV18 to TRBJ2-7; TRBD1 aligns across 7 bases. Germline V lookup: CDR1 KGHSH, CDR2 LQKENI. The CDR3 covers 14 residues. The V gene end was trimmed by 2 bases and the J gene end by 4 bases; junction bases not matched to a gene: 5. CDR3 protein: CASSPGQVGYEQYF. The CDR3 DNA reads TGTGCCAGCTCACCAGGACAGGTGGGTTACGAGCAGTACTTC. The whole variable domain, filled in from reference TRBV18 and TRBJ2-7, reads NAGVMQNPRHLVRRRGQEARLRCSPMKGHSHVYWYRQLPEEGLKFMVYLQKENIIDESGMPKERFSAEFPKEGPSILRIQQVVRGDSAAYFCASSPGQVGYEQYFGPGTRLTVT.

The CDR3 spells CAWSKVRGPGTEAFF. CDR3 nucleotides: TGTGCCTGGAGTAAGGTTAGGGGGCCGGGCACTGAAGCTTTCTTT. The rearrangement uses TRBV30 and TRBJ1-1; 7 bases align to TRBD1. The CDR3 runs to 15 residues. The germline CDR1 and CDR2 sequences are GTSNPN and SVGIG (reference sequence). V lost 2 bases, J lost 4 bases, and 10 bases stayed unmatched.

The chain has TRBV12-3 or TRBV12-4 and TRBJ2-3; 7 bases line up with TRBD2. Unmatched junction bases numbered 10, after V lost 5 bases and J lost 11 bases. CDR3 length: 13 amino acids. The CDR3 region is CASSPGGGSKQYF. The CDR3 DNA follows: TGTGCCAGCAGTCCCGGGGGAGGGTCCAAGCAGTATTTT.

The chain couples TRBV2 to TRBJ2-1; D remains unclear. The CDR3 totals 13 residues. The germline gives CDR1 SNHLY, CDR2 FYNNEI. The V end was cut by 7 bases, the J end by 8 bases, with 15 bases between. The CDR3 coding sequence is TGTGCCAGCACCTCGCGGCCCTTGGATGAGCAGTTCTTC. Translation gives CASTSRPLDEQFF.

The rearrangement uses TRBV7-8 and TRBJ1-2; no clear D. Trimming took off 2 bases at V and 1 base at J, with 5 bases between the two ends. Per the germline V gene, CDR1 is SGHVS and CDR2 is FQNEAQ. The CDR3 runs to 13 residues. CDR3 amino acids: CASSLQVNYGYTF. CDR3 DNA sequence: TGTGCCAGCAGCTTACAGGTTAACTATGGCTACACCTTC. Complete variable domain (other parts from reference TRBV7-8 and TRBJ1-2): GAGVSQSPRYKVAKRGQDVALRCDPISGHVSLFWYQQALGQGPEFLTYFQNEAQLDKSGLPSDRFFAERPEGSVSTLKIQRTQQEDSAVYLCASSLQVNYGYTFGSGTRLTVV.

This chain uses TRBV28 with TRBJ1-2; no definite D call. Looked up from germline, CDR1 is MDHEN and CDR2 is SYDVKM. Trimming took 2 bases from V and 7 from J, leaving 8 bases between them. The CDR3 runs to 12 residues. The CDR3 bases are TGTGCCAGCAGTTTACGGGGTGCTGGCTACACCTTC. It codes for CASSLRGAGYTF.

The chain carries TRBV6-6 and TRBJ1-6, with D possibly being TRBD1 (6 bases). The CDR3 covers 15 residues. Germline CDR1 is MNHNY and CDR2 is SVGAGI (reference sequence). V lost 6 bases and J 0 bases, leaving 9 bases between the germline ends. This chain's CDR3 is CASSDRSSYNSPLHF. The DNA of the CDR3 is TGTGCCAGCAGCGACAGGAGCTCCTATAATTCACCCCTCCACTTT.

The V gene is TRBV24-1, the J gene TRBJ2-5, with 11 bases aligning to TRBD2. Germline V gives CDR1 KGHDR, CDR2 SFDVKD. The CDR3 is 15 residues long. The J segment lost 5 bases and the V segment lost 3 bases, leaving 4 bases of the junction unmatched. The CDR3 region is CATSDVAGGRETQYF. As DNA, the CDR3 is TGTGCCACCAGTGATGTAGCGGGGGGGCGGGAGACCCAGTACTTC.

This clone occurred a few times. This chain uses TRBV7-9 with TRBJ2-7; 11 bases match TRBD2. J gave up 4 bases and V 3 bases, and 5 bases lay outside the gene matches. The CDR3 covers 15 residues. Germline V gene sequence: CDR1 SEHNR, CDR2 FQNEAQ (reference sequence). The CDR3 DNA follows: TGTGCCAGCAGCTTGGTTAGCGGGAGGGTGTACGAGCAGTACTTC. Protein product: CASSLVSGRVYEQYF. The whole variable domain, remainder taken from reference TRBV7-9 and TRBJ2-7, is DTGVSQNPRHKITKRGQNVTFRCDPISEHNRLYWYRQTLGQGPEFLTYFQNEAQLEKSRLLSDRFSAERPKGSFSTLEIQRTEQGDSAMYLCASSLVSGRVYEQYFGPGTRLTVT.

This chain connects TRBV7-8 to TRBJ2-6; TRBD1 matches 9 bases. CDR3 length: 18 residues. Germline CDR1 SGHVS, CDR2 FQNEAQ. J was trimmed by 4 bases and V by 1 base; bases with no gene match: 8. CDR3 sequence (DNA): TGTGCCAGCAGCTTAGTAACCGGGACAGGGTCCGGGGCCAACGTCCTGACTTTC. Translating it yields CASSLVTGTGSGANVLTF.

The gene calls are TRBV6-6 and TRBJ2-7, with 9 bases aligning to TRBD2. The germline CDR1 and CDR2 sequences are MNHNY and SVGAGI (reference sequence). Trimming cost V 6 bases and J 3 bases; bases outside gene matches: 6. The CDR3 loop spans 14 amino acids. The CDR3 sequence: CASRSSGTIYEQYF. For the CDR3, the DNA is TGTGCCAGCAGATCTAGCGGGACCATCTACGAGCAGTACTTC.

This rearrangement joins TRBV5-4 to TRBJ2-3; TRBD2 aligns across 8 bases. Per the germline V gene, CDR1 is SGHNT and CDR2 is YYREEE (reference sequence). The CDR3 runs to 15 residues. V lost 3 bases to trimming and J lost 7 bases; unmatched junction nucleotides: 10. CDR3: CASSWGTRGVNTQYF. The DNA of the CDR3 is TGTGCCAGCAGCTGGGGGACTAGGGGAGTGAATACGCAGTATTTT. Full variable domain (missing parts from reference TRBV5-4 and TRBJ2-3): ETGVTQSPTHLIKTRGQQVTLRCSSQSGHNTVSWYQQALGQGPQFIFQYYREEENGRGNFPPRFSGLQFPNYSSELNVNALELDDSALYLCASSWGTRGVNTQYFGPGTRLTVL.

This clone was seen a single time. The CDR3 reads CASSLGSVTDYNEQFF. The CDR3 DNA reads TGTGCCAGCAGCTTGGGTTCCGTGACAGATTACAATGAGCAGTTCTTC. The rearrangement joins TRBV5-4 to TRBJ2-1, with a weak D call TRBD1 (5 bases). V was cut by 0 bases and J by 4 bases, with 14 bases left in between. Germline loops: CDR1 SGHNT, CDR2 YYREEE (reference sequence). This CDR3 comprises 16 residues.

The sample holds a few counts of this clone. This chain links TRBV12-3 or TRBV12-4 with TRBJ2-7, with D possibly TRBD2 on 5 matching bases. The CDR3 loop spans 13 amino acids. The V end was cut by 6 bases, the J end by 6 bases, with 15 bases between. DNA for the CDR3: TGTGCCAGCAGGGAGCGAGTGGAGGCCGAGCAGTACTTC. Translated: CASRERVEAEQYF.

This chain uses TRBV24-1 with TRBJ2-1; 7 bases match TRBD2. CDR1 and CDR2 (germline): KGHDR, SFDVKD. The CDR3 loop spans 13 amino acids. With 9 bases clipped from V and 9 bases from J, the junction kept 10 bases outside the gene matches. For the CDR3, the DNA is TGTGCCACCGGCTTGGGGGGGGATGGTGAGCAGTTCTTC. It specifies CATGLGGDGEQFF.